This T cell receptor beta chain comes out of a study of Ad26.COV2.S vaccination and SARS-CoV-2 variants. Clones were read by immunoSEQ multiplex PCR, and TCRdb kept only the in-frame ones, dropping some. The sample has about 350,000 clones; around 89% are singletons. V shed 4 bases and J shed 2 bases, with 13 bases lying between them. The V gene's germline CDR1 is SGHDN and CDR2 FVKESK. The CDR3 spans 15 residues. The treatment denotes: about 20 received Ad26.COV2.S at low or high dose, single or two shots; about 5 received placebo; per-sample allocation not given. After the first vaccine or placebo injection, samples were drawn on day 63. Cohort 1b enrolled adults aged 18-55 years in Boston.

The starting material was peripheral blood, obtained in a trial of Ad26.COV2.S vaccine versus placebo. This sequence joins TRBV14 and TRBJ2-3, with D perhaps assigned TRBD1 or TRBD2 (5 bases each). The TCR comes from a person aged 18-60 years who received the Ad26.COV2.S COVID-19 vaccine or a placebo. CDR3 coding DNA: TGTGCCAGCAGCCCTACAGGACTGATCACAGATACGCAGTATTTT. Protein product: CASSPTGLITDTQYF.